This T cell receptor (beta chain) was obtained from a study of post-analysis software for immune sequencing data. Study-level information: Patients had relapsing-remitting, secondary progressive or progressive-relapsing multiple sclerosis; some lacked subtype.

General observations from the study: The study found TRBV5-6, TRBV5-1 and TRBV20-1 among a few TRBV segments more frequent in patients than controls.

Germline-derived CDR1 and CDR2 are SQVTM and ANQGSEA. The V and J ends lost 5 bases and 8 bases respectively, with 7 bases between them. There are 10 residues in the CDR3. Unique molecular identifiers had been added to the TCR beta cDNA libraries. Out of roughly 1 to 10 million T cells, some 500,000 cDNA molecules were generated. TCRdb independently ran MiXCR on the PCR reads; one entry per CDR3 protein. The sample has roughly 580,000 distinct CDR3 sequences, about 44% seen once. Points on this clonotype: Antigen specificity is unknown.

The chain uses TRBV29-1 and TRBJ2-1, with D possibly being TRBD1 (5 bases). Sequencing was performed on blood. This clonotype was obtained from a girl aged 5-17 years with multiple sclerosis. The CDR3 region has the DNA TGCAGCGTTTCAGGGTATGAGCAGTTCTTC. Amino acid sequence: CSVSGYEQFF.